This entry lists 18 T cell receptor beta chains sequenced from one sample in a study of cytomegalovirus exposure and HLA in healthy donors. PCR employed 60 Vbeta and 13 Jbeta primers. The table came from immunoSEQ multiplex PCR; TCRdb's copy has only in-frame clones and leaves some out. The data hold more than 95,000 clones, with over 70% observed a single time. The specimen sequenced was PBMCs. The receptors derive from a female donor in good health and CMV-seronegative.

This clone was found a few times. The V call is TRBV10-2, the J call TRBJ1-1; tentatively, D is TRBD1 (6 bases). CDR1 WSHSY and CDR2 SAAADI come from the germline V gene. The CDR3 consists of 16 residues. V lost 1 base and J 1 base, leaving 13 bases between the germline ends. The CDR3 reads CASSEFLARGNTEAFF. The CDR3 DNA sequence: TGCGCCAGCAGTGAGTTCTTGGCCAGGGGGAACACTGAAGCTTTCTTT.

This clone was detected only once. The junction departs from germline at one end; a sequencing error may be responsible. This chain uses TRBV14 with TRBJ1-2; D gene uncertain. Germline lookup yields CDR1 SGHDN and CDR2 FVKESK. The CDR3 runs to 13 residues. CDR3 sequence: CASSQAMVGGYTF. Here the CDR3 DNA reads TGTGCCAGCAGTCAAGCCATGGTCGGTGGCTACACCTTC. Full variable domain (rest looked up from reference TRBV14 and TRBJ1-2): EAGVTQFPSHSVIEKGQTVTLRCDPISGHDNLYWYRRVMGKEIKFLLHFVKESKQDESGMPNNRFLAERTGGTYSTLKVQPAELEDSGVYFCASSQAMVGGYTFGSGTRLTVV.

This clone has only one observation. The chain employs TRBV18 and TRBJ1-6; 8 positions agree with TRBD1. With 2 bases clipped from V and 5 bases from J, the junction kept 2 bases outside the gene matches. The CDR3 is 15 residues long. Germline loops: CDR1 KGHSH, CDR2 LQKENI. CDR3 sequence: CASSPLDRDNSPLHF. The CDR3 DNA follows: TGTGCCAGCTCACCATTGGACAGGGATAATTCACCCCTCCACTTT.

The chain links TRBV6-1 to TRBJ1-1; 12 nucleotides match TRBD1. This CDR3 has 15 residues. Germline CDR1 is MNHNS and CDR2 is SASEGT. After removal of 3 bases from V and 7 bases from J, the junction contained 6 bases not matched to a gene. CDR3 protein: CASSDTGQGAYEAFF. CDR3 DNA sequence: TGTGCCAGCAGTGATACGGGACAGGGGGCTTATGAAGCTTTCTTT.

The rearrangement links TRBV19 to TRBJ1-5; 8 bases match TRBD1. This CDR3 has 15 amino acids. Unmatched junction bases numbered 9, after V lost 5 bases and J lost 6 bases. Germline V gene sequence: CDR1 LNHDA, CDR2 SQIVND (reference sequence). As DNA, the CDR3 is TGTGCCAGTAGTGTCGACAGGGGCACGGCTCAGCCCCAGCATTTT. Amino acids: CASSVDRGTAQPQHF.

The chain joins TRBV13 to TRBJ2-7; weak D call: TRBD2 (5 bases). Germline V gene data show CDR1 as PRHDT and CDR2 as FYEKMQ (reference sequence). This CDR3 has 12 residues. Between the trimmed V and J ends, which lost 4 bases and 5 bases, there was a span of 9 bases. The CDR3 loop reads CASSSGENEQYF. As DNA, the CDR3 is TGTGCCAGCAGCTCTGGGGAGAACGAGCAGTACTTC.

The chain combines TRBV7-9 with TRBJ1-1; D is unresolved. The CDR3 is 11 amino acids. Germline loops: CDR1 SEHNR, CDR2 FQNEAQ (reference sequence). Trimming took 1 base from V and 11 from J, leaving 8 bases between them. The CDR3 spells CASSLGGLAFF. For the CDR3, the DNA is TGTGCCAGCAGCTTAGGAGGGCTGGCTTTCTTT. Filled out from reference TRBV7-9 and TRBJ1-1, the complete variable domain reads DTGVSQNPRHKITKRGQNVTFRCDPISEHNRLYWYRQTLGQGPEFLTYFQNEAQLEKSRLLSDRFSAERPKGSFSTLEIQRTEQGDSAMYLCASSLGGLAFFGQGTRLTVV.

This chain uses TRBV5-1 with TRBJ2-7, with D possibly matching TRBD1 (5 bases). This CDR3 contains 14 residues. Germline lookup yields CDR1 SGHRS and CDR2 YFSETQ. V was cut by 3 bases and J by 0 bases, with 10 bases left in between. The CDR3 sequence is CASSSTASSYEQYF. The DNA of the CDR3 is TGCGCCAGCAGCTCGACAGCAAGCTCCTACGAGCAGTACTTC.

This clone was observed once. The chain carries TRBV2 and TRBJ1-1; TRBD1 might be the D (6 bases). V shed 6 bases and J shed 1 base, with 18 bases lying between them. Germline V gene sequence: CDR1 SNHLY, CDR2 FYNNEI. The CDR3 is made up of 16 amino acids. DNA of the CDR3: TGTGCCAGCAGGCGAGGGTTTTGGGGGCCGAACACTGAAGCTTTCTTT. Its protein product is CASRRGFWGPNTEAFF.

Only one count was recorded for this clone. The chain recombines TRBV12-5 with TRBJ2-5, with a tentative D call TRBD1 (6 bases). The CDR3 length is 15 residues. Germline CDR1 reads LGHNT; CDR2 reads FRNRAP. V was shortened by 7 bases and J by 1 base, with 16 bases between the two germline ends. This CDR3 is CASAPPGQPQETQYF. The CDR3 nucleotides are TGTGCTAGTGCCCCTCCGGGACAACCCCAAGAGACCCAGTACTTC.

This rearrangement joins TRBV7-2 to TRBJ2-7, with 9 bases fitting TRBD1. With V trimmed by 0 bases and J by 2 bases, 5 bases remained unmatched. This CDR3 is 16 amino acids long. Germline V CDR1 and CDR2: SGHTA, FQGNSA. The CDR3 protein is CASSLAGTGSTYEQYF. The CDR3 DNA reads TGTGCCAGCAGCTTAGCAGGGACAGGGTCGACCTACGAGCAGTACTTC.

The chain links TRBV30 to TRBJ1-5; 10 nucleotides align to TRBD1. V lost 2 bases and J lost 6; bases outside the gene matches: 4. Per germline, CDR1 GTSNPN and CDR2 SVGIG (reference sequence). This CDR3 region has 14 residues. The CDR3 reads CAWSRDRGAQPQHF. CDR3 sequence (DNA): TGTGCCTGGAGTAGGGACAGGGGCGCTCAGCCCCAGCATTTT. Full variable domain (outside the CDR3, taken from reference TRBV30 and TRBJ1-5): SQTIHQWPATLVQPVGSPLSLECTVEGTSNPNLYWYRQAAGRGLQLLFYSVGIGQISSEVPQNLSASRPQDRQFILSSKKLLLSDSGFYLCAWSRDRGAQPQHFGDGTRLSIL.

V gene TRBV21-1 combines with J gene TRBJ1-2. TRBV21-1 corresponds to a pseudogene. The CDR3 totals 14 residues. The CDR3 here is CASSRRTEDYGYTF. CDR3 bases: TGTGCCAGCAGCCGCAGGACGGAGGACTATGGCTACACCTTC.

The chain uses TRBV4-2 and TRBJ2-1; D gene uncertain. V was clipped by 7 bases and J by 0 bases, with 13 bases between them. The CDR3 has 15 residues. CDR1 LGHNA and CDR2 YNFKEQ come from the germline V gene. The CDR3 DNA reads TGTGCCAGCACCTCCGCGAAACCCTCCTACAATGAGCAGTTCTTC. Translation: CASTSAKPSYNEQFF.

The gene calls are TRBV5-1 and TRBJ2-5; D is ambiguous. The CDR3 consists of 15 residues. Trimming pared 1 base from V and 5 bases from J, leaving 15 bases between. Germline CDR1 SGHRS, CDR2 YFSETQ. The CDR3 DNA follows: TGCGCCAGCAGCTTGTCGAGTCCCGAGGTGGAGACCCAGTACTTC. This codes for CASSLSSPEVETQYF.

The rearrangement links TRBV18 to TRBJ2-7; D unclear. This CDR3 has 13 amino acids. Germline CDR1 reads KGHSH; CDR2 reads LQKENI. Trimming left V 6 bases short and J 4 bases short, with 13 bases between. The DNA for the CDR3 is TGTGCCAGCTCTTTCAGGTCCGGATACGAGCAGTACTTC. Encoded protein: CASSFRSGYEQYF. Full variable domain (remainder filled in from reference TRBV18 and TRBJ2-7): NAGVMQNPRHLVRRRGQEARLRCSPMKGHSHVYWYRQLPEEGLKFMVYLQKENIIDESGMPKERFSAEFPKEGPSILRIQQVVRGDSAAYFCASSFRSGYEQYFGPGTRLTVT.

The chain is built from TRBV7-3 and TRBJ2-1; D is ambiguous. Per the germline V gene, CDR1 is SGHTA and CDR2 is FQGTGA. Between the trimmed V and J ends, which lost 4 bases and 0 bases, there was a span of 13 bases. CDR3 length: 16 amino acids. In nucleotides, the CDR3 is TGTGCCAGCAGCTCCCACATACAAAACTCCTACAATGAGCAGTTCTTC. It encodes CASSSHIQNSYNEQFF.

The J gene is TRBJ1-1, the V gene TRBV28; D unresolved. Germline V gene data show CDR1 as MDHEN and CDR2 as SYDVKM. The CDR3 is made up of 15 amino acids. V lost 5 bases, J lost 0 bases, and 13 bases lay in between. The CDR3 nucleotides are TGTGCCAGCAGTCCCCTCCCTGACTTGAACACTGAAGCTTTCTTT. This codes for CASSPLPDLNTEAFF.